The rows below give T cell receptor beta chains drawn from one sample of a study of blood T cell repertoires in COVID-19. The assay was immunoSEQ multiplex PCR, and TCRdb's table has in-frame clones only and misses some. The table includes around 99,000 clones, roughly 80% detected once. The sequencing input was peripheral blood. The receptor source for this set is a human donor in a cohort sampled during active COVID-19. The CDR3 runs from the conserved cysteine through the conserved F or W. A D gene is named only where the DNA matches it firmly. Where a row states a size, it is once, few, many or the class of an expanded clone; other rows omit it.

CDR3 DNA,CDR3 protein,clone size,J gene,D gene,CDR3 length,V gene
TGTGCCAGCTCACCTCGGGATATGAACACTGAAGCTTTCTTT,CASSPRDMNTEAFF,NA,TRBJ1-1,NA,14,TRBV18
TGTGCCAGCAGCTTGGGACAGGGATTCGCTGAAGCTTTCTTT,CASSLGQGFAEAFF,NA,TRBJ1-1,TRBD1,14,TRBV7-2
TGTGCCAGCTCACCAGGACAGGGAGGTGGCAATGAGCAGTTCTTC,CASSPGQGGGNEQFF,NA,TRBJ2-1,TRBD1,15,TRBV18
TGTGCCTGGAGAGCGGACAGGAATAATTCACCCCTCCACTTT,CAWRADRNNSPLHF,NA,TRBJ1-6,TRBD1,14,TRBV30
TGTGCCAGCAGTGACGTCTCGCAGGGATACAATGGCTACACCTTC,CASSDVSQGYNGYTF,NA,TRBJ1-2,NA,15,TRBV2
TGTGCCAGCGAATTTTCTGCCAGTTCCTACGAGCAGTACTTC,CASEFSASSYEQYF,NA,TRBJ2-7,NA,14,TRBV2
TGTGCCAGCTCACCACCTGGCGGCATCTCCTACGAGCAGTACTTC,CASSPPGGISYEQYF,NA,TRBJ2-7,NA,15,TRBV18
TGTGCCAGCTCACCACGTCAGAAAGAGACCCAGTACTTC,CASSPRQKETQYF,NA,TRBJ2-5,NA,13,TRBV18
TGCGCCAGCAGCTTGGGACTAGCGGGAGGGACTGAGCAGTTCTTC,CASSLGLAGGTEQFF,NA,TRBJ2-1,TRBD2,15,TRBV5-1
TGTGCCAGCCGACTAGCGGGAGTCGAGCAGTACTTC,CASRLAGVEQYF,NA,TRBJ2-7,TRBD2,12,TRBV2
TGTGCCAGCAGTTACGCCGTCAGTCGCAATCAGCCCCAGCATTTT,CASSYAVSRNQPQHF,once,TRBJ1-5,NA,15,TRBV6-2/TRBV6-3
TGTGCCAGTAGTACCACGGACAGCGGCAATCAGCCCCAGCATTTT,CASSTTDSGNQPQHF,NA,TRBJ1-5,NA,15,TRBV19
TGCGCCAGCAGGCTCACAGGCAATAGCAATCAGCCCCAGCATTTT,CASRLTGNSNQPQHF,NA,TRBJ1-5,NA,15,TRBV5-1
TGTGCCAGCAGCCCCCGCGTGGGGCGGAACACCGGGGAGCTGTTTTTT,CASSPRVGRNTGELFF,NA,TRBJ2-2,NA,16,TRBV11-3
TGTGCCAGCACCAACAGGGGGCTCTACGAGCAGTACTTC,CASTNRGLYEQYF,NA,TRBJ2-7,TRBD1,13,TRBV6-6
TGTGCCAGCAGTTTATACAGGGCCGTAGCCGGGGAGCTGTTTTTT,CASSLYRAVAGELFF,few,TRBJ2-2,NA,15,TRBV28
TGTGCCAGCAGCGTAGGGGGGAGCGGGAGGGCCGAGGGTACGCAGTATTTT,CASSVGGSGRAEGTQYF,few,TRBJ2-3,TRBD2,17,TRBV9
TGTGCCAGCAGTTGGACTAGCGGGAGGGACAATGAGCAGTTCTTC,CASSWTSGRDNEQFF,NA,TRBJ2-1,TRBD2,15,TRBV6-2/TRBV6-3
TGTGCCACCAGTGACAGGACTAGCGGGAGGTCCAATGAGCAGTTCTTC,CATSDRTSGRSNEQFF,NA,TRBJ2-1,TRBD2,16,TRBV24-1
TGTGCCAGCAGTCCCAGTGGAGTAGCGGGCGCCACGGGAGGTACGCAGTATTTT,CASSPSGVAGATGGTQYF,NA,TRBJ2-3,TRBD2,18,TRBV6-6
TGCGCCAGCAGCCCGGAGGGCCCCCGAACCGGGGAGCTGTTTTTT,CASSPEGPRTGELFF,once,TRBJ2-2,NA,15,TRBV5-1
TGTGCCAGCAGTTTTGGGACAGGGTCTGGAAACACCATATATTTT,CASSFGTGSGNTIYF,NA,TRBJ1-3,TRBD1,15,TRBV28
TGTGCCAGCAGTTTTTTAAATAGGGAGGGCTACACCTTC,CASSFLNREGYTF,NA,TRBJ1-2,NA,13,TRBV28
TGTGCCAGCAGCGTAGATTTAGCGGGAGGAAACAATGAGCAGTTCTTC,CASSVDLAGGNNEQFF,NA,TRBJ2-1,TRBD2,16,TRBV9
TGTGCCAGCAGCCCCGGACAAAATAGCAATCAGCCCCAGCATTTT,CASSPGQNSNQPQHF,few,TRBJ1-5,NA,15,TRBV7-9
TGTGCCAGCAGAGGGAGGGCGGTTAAGGAGCAGTTCTTC,CASRGRAVKEQFF,once,TRBJ2-1,TRBD2,13,TRBV28
TGTGCCAGCAGCTTAGGGACAGGGGCTTCACCCCTCCACTTT,CASSLGTGASPLHF,NA,TRBJ1-6,TRBD1,14,TRBV7-2
TGTGCCAGCAGGGGGCCACGGCAGTACTTC,CASRGPRQYF,many,TRBJ2-7,NA,10,TRBV28
TGTGCCAGCAGCTCCATTAAGACTGGCGGTTTAGGCTACACCTTC,CASSSIKTGGLGYTF,NA,TRBJ1-2,NA,15,TRBV5-4
TGTGCCACCAGTGAAGAGGGAGGGTATGGCTACACCTTC,CATSEEGGYGYTF,NA,TRBJ1-2,NA,13,TRBV24-1
TGTGCCTGGAGGGGACTAGTCTCGACCGGGGAGCTGTTTTTT,CAWRGLVSTGELFF,NA,TRBJ2-2,TRBD2,14,TRBV30
TGTGCCAGCAGCACTCCTTTGATCCAGACCGGGAATGAGCAGTTCTTC,CASSTPLIQTGNEQFF,NA,TRBJ2-1,NA,16,TRBV7-9
TGCAGCGTTGGGACAGGGGTGGGTAATGAAAAACTGTTTTTT,CSVGTGVGNEKLFF,NA,TRBJ1-4,TRBD1,14,TRBV29-1
TGTGCCAGCAGTTTAAAGGGGGGACTAGCGGGAGGAGAGACCCAGTACTTC,CASSLKGGLAGGETQYF,once,TRBJ2-5,TRBD2,17,TRBV27
TGTGCCTGGGCTTCGGGAAACACCATATATTTT,CAWASGNTIYF,NA,TRBJ1-3,NA,11,TRBV30
TGTGCCAGCTCACCAAAGATGGCGGGAGGCGATGAGCAGTTCTTC,CASSPKMAGGDEQFF,NA,TRBJ2-1,TRBD2,15,TRBV18
TGTGCCAGCAGCTTAGACAGGACGCAGCCCCAGCATTTT,CASSLDRTQPQHF,NA,TRBJ1-5,NA,13,TRBV7-2
TGTGCCTGGAGCCCGGGATTATCCTACGAGCAGTACTTC,CAWSPGLSYEQYF,NA,TRBJ2-7,NA,13,TRBV30
TGTGCCAGCAGTTCCGGGACAGCCTCGAATCGGGGGCGTGGCTACACCTTC,CASSSGTASNRGRGYTF,NA,TRBJ1-2,TRBD1,17,TRBV28
TGTGCCAGCAGCTTAGGACGGGACACCGGTCGGGCCAAAAACATTCAGTACTTC,CASSLGRDTGRAKNIQYF,NA,TRBJ2-4,NA,18,TRBV11-2
TGTGCCAGCAGCCAAGTGGGCCTAAGCTACGAGCAGTACTTC,CASSQVGLSYEQYF,NA,TRBJ2-7,NA,14,TRBV3-1/TRBV3-2
TGCAGCGTTGGAGGGGGGGGCTATGGCTACACCTTC,CSVGGGGYGYTF,NA,TRBJ1-2,NA,12,TRBV29-1
TGTGCCAGCAGCTTAGGCCTAGGGGTCTCCTACGAGCAGTACTTC,CASSLGLGVSYEQYF,NA,TRBJ2-7,NA,15,TRBV13
TGTGCCAGTAGTACCCCCCAGGGAATGAACACTGAAGCTTTCTTT,CASSTPQGMNTEAFF,NA,TRBJ1-1,NA,15,TRBV19
TGTGCCAGCAGCCAGAAGCTGTTAGCCAAAAACATTCAGTACTTC,CASSQKLLAKNIQYF,NA,TRBJ2-4,NA,15,TRBV3-1/TRBV3-2
TGTGCCAGCACCTACAGGGGAGGAGGCTACACCTTC,CASTYRGGGYTF,NA,TRBJ1-2,TRBD1,12,TRBV2
TGCAGTGCTAGTTTACATGCGAACACTGAAGCTTTCTTT,CSASLHANTEAFF,NA,TRBJ1-1,NA,13,TRBV20-1
TGTGCCAGCTCACCAACGGACACGAACACTGAAGCTTTCTTT,CASSPTDTNTEAFF,NA,TRBJ1-1,NA,14,TRBV18
TGTGCCAGCAGACAGGGAGCTGAAAAACTGTTTTTT,CASRQGAEKLFF,NA,TRBJ1-4,NA,12,TRBV6-6
TGTGCCAGCTCACCACCGCTAGCGTCCTCCTACGAGCAGTACTTC,CASSPPLASSYEQYF,NA,TRBJ2-7,NA,15,TRBV18
TGTGCCAGCAGCCTTAGCGGGAGGGCGGGGGCCAACGTCCTGACTTTC,CASSLSGRAGANVLTF,NA,TRBJ2-6,TRBD2,16,TRBV7-9
TGTGCCAGCAGCCAAGATTCCAACATGAACACTGAAGCTTTCTTT,CASSQDSNMNTEAFF,NA,TRBJ1-1,NA,15,TRBV4-2
TGTGCCAGCAGGGAACAGGGAAACTTGCAGTTCTTC,CASREQGNLQFF,NA,TRBJ2-1,NA,12,TRBV2
TGTGCCTGGGGACTAGCGGGAAGGGGCACCGCCGGGGAGCTGTTTTTT,CAWGLAGRGTAGELFF,once,TRBJ2-2,TRBD2,16,TRBV30